The 18 T cell receptor beta chains reported below all come from one sample, sequenced in a study of PD-1 blockade in classical Hodgkin lymphoma. The time point denotes: cycle 4 day 1 (C4D1), after less than 7 weeks of nivolumab. Following autologous stem cell transplantation, relapse occurred in every patient, and exposure to brentuximab vedotin varied. Using immunoSEQ multiplex PCR, the repertoire was profiled, and TCRdb retains in-frame clones only, with some absent. The data contain roughly 40,000 clones, around 80% of them seen just once; the ten biggest clones take up 37%. The sequenced sample was peripheral blood mononuclear cells (PBMCs), obtained before the fourth cycle of nivolumab. These receptors were collected from a human donor with classical Hodgkin lymphoma.

The chain is built from TRBV11-3 and TRBJ1-2; possible D gene TRBD1, 5 bases. Germline CDR1 and CDR2: SGHNT and YENEEA. Trimming took 0 bases from V and 5 from J, leaving 7 bases between them. The CDR3 covers 13 residues. In DNA form, the CDR3 reads TGTGCCAGCAGCTTAGAGGGGCGGTATGGCTACACCTTC. Protein sequence: CASSLEGRYGYTF.

This clone occurred once. The rearrangement joins TRBV7-2 to TRBJ2-7; D unclear. V dropped 4 bases and J dropped 4 bases, with 8 bases sitting between them. Per the germline V gene, CDR1 is SGHTA and CDR2 is FQGNSA. The CDR3 is 12 amino acids. The CDR3 is CASSSWQYEQYF. Here the CDR3 DNA reads TGTGCCAGCAGCTCGTGGCAGTACGAGCAGTACTTC. The whole variable domain, filled in from reference TRBV7-2 and TRBJ2-7, reads GAGVSQSPSNKVTEKGKDVELRCDPISGHTALYWYRQSLGQGLEFLIYFQGNSAPDKSGLPSDRFSAERTGGSVSTLTIQRTQQEDSAVYLCASSSWQYEQYFGPGTRLTVT.

The chain employs TRBV7-9 and TRBJ1-6; D remains ambiguous. The germline V and J ends were trimmed by 2 bases and 9 bases, with 8 bases remaining between them. The length of the CDR3 is 13 residues. Germline assignment: CDR1 SEHNR and CDR2 FQNEAQ (reference sequence). The CDR3 DNA is TGTGCCAGCAGCTTATCGGGCTTTTCACCCCTCCACTTT. It translates to CASSLSGFSPLHF.

V is TRBV5-4 and J is TRBJ2-3, with 9 bases fitting TRBD1. CDR1 and CDR2 (germline): SGHNT, YYREEE (reference sequence). This CDR3 has 16 residues. V shed 4 bases, J shed 3 bases, and the junction held 9 bases outside the gene matches. The CDR3 here is CASSPPKQGATDTQYF. The CDR3, as DNA: TGTGCCAGCAGCCCACCCAAACAGGGGGCAACAGATACGCAGTATTTT.

In its sample, this clone was seen once. The chain uses TRBV11-2 and TRBJ2-5; 9 nucleotides match TRBD1. In germline, CDR1 is SGHAT, CDR2 FQNNGV. With 1 base clipped from V and 5 bases from J, the junction kept 8 bases outside the gene matches. The length of the CDR3 is 16 residues. CDR3 loop: CASSLVSGQGMETQYF. The CDR3 bases are TGTGCCAGCAGCTTAGTTTCAGGACAGGGGATGGAGACCCAGTACTTC.

The genes are TRBV7-9 and TRBJ1-5, with 7 bases identical to TRBD1. This CDR3 has 16 residues. Germline CDR1 is SEHNR and CDR2 is FQNEAQ (reference sequence). After removal of 2 bases from V and 2 bases from J, the junction contained 6 bases not matched to a gene. The CDR3 DNA follows: TGTGCCAGCAGCTTATCAGGGGGGGGTGGCAATCAGCCCCAGCATTTT. Translated: CASSLSGGGGNQPQHF.

The rearrangement links TRBV9 to TRBJ2-2, with D maybe TRBD1 (5 bases). This CDR3 has 16 residues. The germline V gene encodes CDR1 SGDLS and CDR2 YYNGEE. Trimming took off 0 bases at V and 0 bases at J, with 9 bases between the two ends. This CDR3 is CASSVVGHTNTGELFF. The CDR3 region has the DNA TGTGCCAGCAGCGTAGTTGGACACACGAACACCGGGGAGCTGTTTTTT.

This clone was seen only a few times. The J gene is TRBJ1-1, the V gene TRBV6-1, with D hard to call. The CDR3 has 13 amino acids. V shed 2 bases and J shed 3 bases, with 7 bases lying between them. Germline assignment: CDR1 MNHNS and CDR2 SASEGT. Written as DNA, the CDR3 is TGTGCCAGCAGTGAACTATCAGACACTGAAGCTTTCTTT. Its translation is CASSELSDTEAFF.

The gene calls are TRBV28 and TRBJ1-2; 7 bases are a match to TRBD1. J gave up 2 bases and V 1 base, and 1 base lay outside the gene matches. This CDR3 region has 14 residues. CDR1 is MDHEN, CDR2 SYDVKM, per germline. CDR3 DNA sequence: TGTGCCAGCAGTTTATCAGGGGGGAACTATGGCTACACCTTC. This encodes CASSLSGGNYGYTF.

Remarks on this clone: It is unclear where the CDR3 begins or ends on the DNA, so no DNA is shown, and the CDR3 is as TCRdb lists it. This CDR3 is CASSFGQGNGLDKNIQYF. This chain links TRBV12-1 with TRBJ2-4; the D call TRBD1 from the table was never checked on the DNA. TRBV12-1 is given as a pseudogene. With termini counted, the CDR3 has 18 amino acids.

This chain joins TRBV7-6 and TRBJ1-3, with D uncertain. CDR3 length equals 16 residues. Trimming stripped 0 bases from V and 0 bases from J, with 9 bases between. The germline V gene has CDR1 SGHVS and CDR2 FNYEAQ. In DNA, the CDR3 is TGTGCCAGCAGCTTAGCGGGAAGGTACTCTGGAAACACCATATATTTT. Protein: CASSLAGRYSGNTIYF.

The DNA of the CDR3 is TGTGCCAGCAGCCTCCAAGCAGGGGCTGGAAACACCATATATTTT. This translates into CASSLQAGAGNTIYF. The V and J genes are TRBV7-9 and TRBJ1-3, with a tentative D call TRBD1 (6 bases). Germline CDR1 is SEHNR and CDR2 is FQNEAQ (reference sequence). The CDR3 sequence is 15 residues long. V gave up 5 bases and J gave up 2 bases, with 13 bases separating them.

The genes are TRBV6-4 and TRBJ2-7; D is undetermined. V shed 8 bases and J shed 2 bases, with 16 bases lying between them. The CDR3 runs 14 residues. Germline CDR1 reads MRHNA; CDR2 reads SNTAGT. Here the CDR3 DNA reads TGTGCCAGCTATCCCCCCGGTTTGACCTACGAGCAGTACTTC. The encoded protein is CASYPPGLTYEQYF.

This clone was counted between two and nine times. The gene calls are TRBV7-2 and TRBJ1-3, with unresolved D. CDR1 and CDR2 from the germline V gene are SGHTA and FQGNSA. The length of the CDR3 is 14 residues. V was trimmed by 3 bases and J by 0 bases, leaving 6 bases between them. The CDR3 nucleotides are TGTGCCAGCAGCTTTAAGAGCTCTGGAAACACCATATATTTT. Its protein product is CASSFKSSGNTIYF.

The chain has TRBV5-1 and TRBJ1-5; 8 bases align to TRBD1. The CDR3 covers 15 residues. The junction had 6 bases not matched to a gene; V was cut back by 0 bases and J by 7 bases. Germline lookup yields CDR1 SGHRS and CDR2 YFSETQ. In DNA, the CDR3 is TGCGCCAGCAGCTTGGACAGGGGGGCAGGACAGCCCCAGCATTTT. This sequence encodes CASSLDRGAGQPQHF.

The sample holds a few counts of this clone. The rearrangement joins TRBV11-3 to TRBJ1-2; weak D call: TRBD1 (6 bases). The CDR3 has 13 residues. V was cut by 4 bases and J by 7 bases, with 13 bases left in between. The V gene's germline CDR1 is SGHNT and CDR2 YENEEA. CDR3 amino acids: CASSSSGAGGYTF. DNA of the CDR3: TGTGCCAGCAGCTCCTCAGGGGCGGGTGGCTACACCTTC.

This clone appeared a few times. This chain uses TRBV5-1 with TRBJ1-1, with a possible D match to TRBD1 (6 bases). This CDR3 is built from 14 residues. Per germline, CDR1 SGHRS and CDR2 YFSETQ. The V end was cut by 2 bases, the J end by 2 bases, with 10 bases between. The CDR3 coding sequence is TGCGCCAGCAGCTTAGGGGGGATCAACACTGAAGCTTTCTTT. Translated: CASSLGGINTEAFF.

The rearrangement joins TRBV19 to TRBJ2-7, with 8 bases aligning to TRBD1. Germline lookup yields CDR1 LNHDA and CDR2 SQIVND (reference sequence). The CDR3 has 14 amino acids. Trimming took 3 bases from V and 1 from J; bases not matched to a gene: 2. The DNA for the CDR3 is TGTGCCAGTAGTATCGGGACAGGTTCCTACGAGCAGTACTTC. Encoded protein: CASSIGTGSYEQYF.